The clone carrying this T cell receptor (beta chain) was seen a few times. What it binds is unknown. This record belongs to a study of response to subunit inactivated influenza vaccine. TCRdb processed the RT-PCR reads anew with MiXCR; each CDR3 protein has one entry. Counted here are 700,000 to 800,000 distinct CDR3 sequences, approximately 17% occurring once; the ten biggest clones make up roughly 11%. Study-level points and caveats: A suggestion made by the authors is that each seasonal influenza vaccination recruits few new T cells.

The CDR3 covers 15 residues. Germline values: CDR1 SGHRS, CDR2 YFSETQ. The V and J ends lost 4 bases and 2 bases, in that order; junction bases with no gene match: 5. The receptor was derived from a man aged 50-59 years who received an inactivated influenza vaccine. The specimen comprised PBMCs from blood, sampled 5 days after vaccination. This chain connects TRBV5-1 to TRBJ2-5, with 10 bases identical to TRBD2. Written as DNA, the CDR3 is TGCGCCAGCAGCCTATCTAGCGGGGGACAAGAGACCCAGTACTTC. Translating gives CASSLSSGGQETQYF.